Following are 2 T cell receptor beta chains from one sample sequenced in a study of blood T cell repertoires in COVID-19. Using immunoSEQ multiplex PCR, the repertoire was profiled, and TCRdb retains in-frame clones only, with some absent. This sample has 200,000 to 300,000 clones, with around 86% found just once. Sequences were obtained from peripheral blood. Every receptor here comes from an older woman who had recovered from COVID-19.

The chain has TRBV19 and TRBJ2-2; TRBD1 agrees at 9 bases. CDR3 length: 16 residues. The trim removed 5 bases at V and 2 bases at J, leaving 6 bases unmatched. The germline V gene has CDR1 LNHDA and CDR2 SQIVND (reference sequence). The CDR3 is CASSFTGGRNTGELFF. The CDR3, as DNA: TGTGCCAGTAGTTTTACAGGGGGCAGAAACACCGGGGAGCTGTTTTTT. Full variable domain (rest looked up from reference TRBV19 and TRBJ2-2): DGGITQSPKYLFRKEGQNVTLSCEQNLNHDAMYWYRQDPGQGLRLIYYSQIVNDFQKGDIAEGYSVSREKKESFPLTVTSAQKNPTAFYLCASSFTGGRNTGELFFGEGSRLTVL.

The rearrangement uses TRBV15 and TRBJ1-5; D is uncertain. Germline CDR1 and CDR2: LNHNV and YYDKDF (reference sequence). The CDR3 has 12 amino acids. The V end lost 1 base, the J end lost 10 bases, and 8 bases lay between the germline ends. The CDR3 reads CATSRALSPQHF. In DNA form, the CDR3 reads TGTGCCACCAGCAGAGCCCTGTCCCCCCAGCATTTT.